Listed here are 14 T cell receptor beta chains from one sample, sequenced in a study of T-cell reconstitution after alpha-beta-depleted transplantation in children. Unique molecular identifiers were incorporated during preparation of the TCRbeta library. TCRdb reprocessed the PCR reads with MiXCR, giving one entry per CDR3 protein. This sample carries 90,000 to 130,000 distinct CDR3 sequences, approximately 10% of them seen once, and the ten largest clones take 6.5% to 9.5%. The source material was PBMCs from the stem cell graft donor, sampled from the stem cell graft. The receptors here all came from a human donor who donated a stem cell graft to a child with acute lymphoblastic leukemia.

This clonotype was recorded many times. The V call is TRBV10-1, the J call TRBJ1-4; D is perhaps TRBD1 (6 bases). With 3 bases removed from V and 11 bases from J, the gap between germline ends came to 13 bases. This CDR3 contains 13 residues. Germline values: CDR1 WNHNN, CDR2 SYGVQD (reference sequence). The CDR3 region is CASSDFPGEKLFF. Written as DNA, the CDR3 is TGCGCCAGCAGTGATTTCCCAGGGGAGAAACTGTTTTTT.

At least ten counts were recorded for this clonotype. This rearrangement joins TRBV27 to TRBJ2-4; 8 bases fit TRBD1. V lost 0 bases, J lost 11 bases, and 9 bases stayed unmatched. Germline V CDR1 and CDR2: MNHEY, SMNVEV (reference sequence). This CDR3 is 15 amino acids long. CDR3 nucleotides: TGTGCCAGCAGTTTATCGCCGAGACAGGGGATTGTTCAGTACTTC. This sequence encodes CASSLSPRQGIVQYF.

This clonotype was found many times. V gene TRBV7-2 combines with J gene TRBJ1-3; the D gene is possibly TRBD1 (6 bases). In germline, CDR1 is SGHTA, CDR2 FQGNSA. There are 15 residues in the CDR3. With 5 bases removed from V and 0 bases from J, the gap between germline ends came to 11 bases. The CDR3 sequence: CASSTTGHSGNTIYF. The CDR3 DNA sequence: TGTGCCAGCAGCACTACAGGGCACTCTGGAAACACCATATATTTT.

The sample holds many counts of this clonotype. The rearrangement joins TRBV12-3 or TRBV12-4 to TRBJ1-5; 9 nucleotides agree with TRBD1. CDR3 length: 15 amino acids. With 6 bases clipped from V and 3 bases from J, the junction kept 6 bases outside the gene matches. The CDR3 region has the DNA TGTGCCAGCAGCCCTACAGGGGGCAACAATCAGCCCCAGCATTTT. It codes for CASSPTGGNNQPQHF.

This clonotype was detected ten times or more. With a much larger clone just one base away, this may be a read error. The CDR3 region is CASRRQGADKNSQYF. CDR3 coding DNA: TGTGCCAGCAGGAGACAGGGGGCGGACAAAAACAGTCAGTACTTC. The V call is TRBV6-1, the J call TRBJ2-4; TRBD1 matches 10 bases. Per germline, CDR1 MNHNS and CDR2 SASEGT. The CDR3 has 15 amino acids.

At least ten counts were recorded for this clonotype. The CDR3 sequence is CSVQRDRTGGPVAQYF. In nucleotides, the CDR3 is TGCAGCGTTCAAAGGGACCGGACAGGGGGGCCCGTGGCCCAGTACTTC. This chain links TRBV29-1 with TRBJ2-5; 10 bases fit TRBD1. The CDR3 consists of 16 residues. Germline lookup yields CDR1 SQVTM and CDR2 ANQGSEA. J lost 9 bases, V lost 5 bases, and 18 bases had no gene match. The variable domain in full, with the rest retrieved from reference TRBV29-1 and TRBJ2-5, is SAVISQKPSRDICQRGTSLTIQCQVDSQVTMMFWYRQQPGQSLTLIATANQGSEATYESGFVIDKFPISRPNLTFSTLTVSNMSPEDSSIYLCSVQRDRTGGPVAQYFGPGTRLLVL.

This clonotype was detected many times. This chain joins TRBV20-1 and TRBJ2-1; 9 nucleotides line up with TRBD1. This CDR3 has 16 amino acids. Germline V gives CDR1 DFQATT, CDR2 SNEGSKA (reference sequence). The V gene end was trimmed by 1 base and the J gene end by 4 bases; junction bases not matched to a gene: 8. CDR3 nucleotides: TGCAGTGCTAGAGCCCACACAGGGGGCAAATACAATGAGCAGTTCTTC. Its translation is CSARAHTGGKYNEQFF.

This clonotype was counted many times. The V gene is TRBV12-3 or TRBV12-4, the J gene TRBJ1-5; a weak D match, TRBD1 (6 bases). V lost 3 bases to trimming and J lost 2 bases, with 11 bases between them. The CDR3 totals 15 residues. This CDR3 is CASSLVQGGNQPQHF. The CDR3 DNA sequence: TGTGCCAGCAGTTTGGTACAGGGTGGCAATCAGCCCCAGCATTTT.

This clonotype was detected many times. The V and J genes are TRBV5-1 and TRBJ2-1, with D maybe TRBD2 (6 bases). CDR1 SGHRS and CDR2 YFSETQ come from the germline V gene. The CDR3 contains 15 residues. V was pared by 4 bases and J by 4 bases, with 15 bases between. The CDR3 DNA sequence: TGCGCCAGCAGCCCTACCAGGGCGGGGTACAATGAGCAGTTCTTC. It encodes CASSPTRAGYNEQFF.

V and J are TRBV20-1 and TRBJ2-7, with D tentatively TRBD1 (6 bases). CDR1 DFQATT and CDR2 SNEGSKA come from the germline V gene (reference sequence). The ends were cut back, 6 bases at V and 0 bases at J, with 12 bases in the middle. This CDR3 comprises 13 residues. The CDR3 reads CSAGDRSSYEQYF. Here the CDR3 DNA reads TGCAGTGCGGGAGACAGGAGCTCCTACGAGCAGTACTTC.

The rearrangement links TRBV18 to TRBJ2-7; the D gene is possibly TRBD1 (5 bases). Trimming stripped 3 bases from V and 5 bases from J, with 8 bases between. The CDR3 totals 12 residues. From germline, CDR1 is KGHSH and CDR2 LQKENI. The CDR3 protein is CASSPRVHEQYF. The CDR3, as DNA: TGTGCCAGCTCACCCAGGGTCCACGAGCAGTACTTC.

This clonotype appeared many times. V is TRBV20-1 and J is TRBJ1-5; D may be TRBD1 (6 bases). Trimming shortened V by 6 bases and J by 7 bases, and 13 bases separated the two germline ends. The CDR3 consists of 12 residues. Germline CDR1 is DFQATT and CDR2 is SNEGSKA (reference sequence). CDR3 DNA: TGCAGTGCAGCTGCCGGGGGCCAGCCCCAGCATTTT. Translated, it gives CSAAAGGQPQHF.

This clonotype has ten or more counts. The chain has TRBV18 and TRBJ2-5; weak D call: TRBD2 (6 bases). V was pared by 3 bases and J by 5 bases, with 10 bases between. CDR1 is KGHSH and CDR2 is LQKENI in the germline V gene. This CDR3 region has 13 residues. In DNA, the CDR3 is TGTGCCAGCTCACCGGCAGGGAGGGAGACCCAGTACTTC. The encoded protein is CASSPAGRETQYF.

This clonotype showed up many times. The chain is built from TRBV9 and TRBJ2-6; no firm D call. This CDR3 contains 15 residues. Germline V lookup: CDR1 SGDLS, CDR2 YYNGEE. Trimming shortened V by 0 bases and J by 2 bases, and 6 bases separated the two germline ends. This CDR3 is CASSVAPPGANVLTF. CDR3 DNA: TGTGCCAGCAGCGTAGCCCCCCCTGGGGCCAACGTCCTGACTTTC.